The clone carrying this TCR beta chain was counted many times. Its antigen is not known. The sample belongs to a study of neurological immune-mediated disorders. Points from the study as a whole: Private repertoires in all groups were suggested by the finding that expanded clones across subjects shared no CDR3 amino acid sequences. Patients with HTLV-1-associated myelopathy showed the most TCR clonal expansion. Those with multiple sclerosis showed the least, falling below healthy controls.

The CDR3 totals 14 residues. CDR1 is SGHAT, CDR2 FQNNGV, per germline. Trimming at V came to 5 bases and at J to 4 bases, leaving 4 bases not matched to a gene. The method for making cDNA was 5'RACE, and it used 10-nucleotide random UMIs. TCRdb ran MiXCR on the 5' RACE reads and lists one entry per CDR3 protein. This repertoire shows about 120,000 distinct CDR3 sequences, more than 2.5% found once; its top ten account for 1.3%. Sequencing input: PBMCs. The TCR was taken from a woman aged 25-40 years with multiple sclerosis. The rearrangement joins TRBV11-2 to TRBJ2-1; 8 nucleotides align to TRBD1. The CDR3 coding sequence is TGTGCCAGCAGCAACCGGGACAGGTACAATGAGCAGTTCTTC. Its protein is CASSNRDRYNEQFF.